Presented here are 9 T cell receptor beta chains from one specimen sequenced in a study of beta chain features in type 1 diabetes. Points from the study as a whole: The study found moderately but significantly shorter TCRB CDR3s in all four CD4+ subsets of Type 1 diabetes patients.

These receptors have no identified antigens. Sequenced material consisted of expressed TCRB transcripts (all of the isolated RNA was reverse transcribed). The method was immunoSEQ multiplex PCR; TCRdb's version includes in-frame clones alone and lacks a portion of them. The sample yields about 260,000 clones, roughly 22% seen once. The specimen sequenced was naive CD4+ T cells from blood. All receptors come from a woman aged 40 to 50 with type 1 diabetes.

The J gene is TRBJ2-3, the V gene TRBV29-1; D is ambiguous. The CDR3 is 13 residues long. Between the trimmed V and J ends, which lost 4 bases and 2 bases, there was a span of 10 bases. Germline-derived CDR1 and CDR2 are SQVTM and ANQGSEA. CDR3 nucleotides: TGCAGCGTTGGACAATTTTACACAGATACGCAGTATTTT. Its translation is CSVGQFYTDTQYF.

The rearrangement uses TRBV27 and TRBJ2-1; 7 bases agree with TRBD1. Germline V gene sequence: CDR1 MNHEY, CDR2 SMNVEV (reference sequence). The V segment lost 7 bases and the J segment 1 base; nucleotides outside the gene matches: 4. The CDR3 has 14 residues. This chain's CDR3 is CASTPTGSYNEQFF. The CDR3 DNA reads TGTGCCAGCACCCCGACAGGGTCCTACAATGAGCAGTTCTTC.

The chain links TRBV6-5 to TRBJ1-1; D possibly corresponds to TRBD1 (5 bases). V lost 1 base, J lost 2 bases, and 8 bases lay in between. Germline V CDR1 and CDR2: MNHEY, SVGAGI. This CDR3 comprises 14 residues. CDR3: CASSYLGRNTEAFF. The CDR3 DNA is TGTGCCAGCAGTTACTTGGGGCGAAACACTGAAGCTTTCTTT.

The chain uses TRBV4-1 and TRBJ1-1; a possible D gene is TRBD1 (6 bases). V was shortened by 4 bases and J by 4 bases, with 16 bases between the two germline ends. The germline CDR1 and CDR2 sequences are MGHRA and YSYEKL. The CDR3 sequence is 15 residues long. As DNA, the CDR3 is TGCGCCAGCAGCCCTATGGGACACCTCAGCACTGAAGCTTTCTTT. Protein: CASSPMGHLSTEAFF.

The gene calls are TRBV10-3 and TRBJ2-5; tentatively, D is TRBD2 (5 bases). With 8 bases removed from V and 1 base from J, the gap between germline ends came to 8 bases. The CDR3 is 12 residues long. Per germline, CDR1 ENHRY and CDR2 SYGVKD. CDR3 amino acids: CAIGRAQETQYF. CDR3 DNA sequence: TGTGCCATCGGGCGGGCCCAAGAGACCCAGTACTTC.

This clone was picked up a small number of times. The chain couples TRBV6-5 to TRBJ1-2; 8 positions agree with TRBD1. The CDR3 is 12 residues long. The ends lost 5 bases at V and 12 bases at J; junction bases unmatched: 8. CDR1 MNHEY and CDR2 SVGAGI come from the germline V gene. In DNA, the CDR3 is TGTGCCAGCAGTCCCCGGGACAGGACAAACACCTTC. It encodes CASSPRDRTNTF.

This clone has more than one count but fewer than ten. This chain's CDR3 is CAWGGQGARETQYF. The DNA for the CDR3 is TGTGCCTGGGGGGGACAGGGGGCTAGGGAGACCCAGTACTTC. The chain links TRBV30 to TRBJ2-5; 12 nucleotides line up with TRBD1. The CDR3 covers 14 residues. The germline CDR1 and CDR2 sequences are GTSNPN and SVGIG (reference sequence). With 5 bases clipped from V and 5 bases from J, the junction kept 6 bases outside the gene matches.

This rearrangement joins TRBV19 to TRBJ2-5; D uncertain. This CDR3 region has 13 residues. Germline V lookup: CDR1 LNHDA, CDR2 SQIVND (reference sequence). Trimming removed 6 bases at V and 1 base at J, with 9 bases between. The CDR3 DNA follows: TGTGCCAGTAGATCATTCAGCCAAGAGACCCAGTACTTC. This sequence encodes CASRSFSQETQYF. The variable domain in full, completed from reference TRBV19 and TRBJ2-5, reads DGGITQSPKYLFRKEGQNVTLSCEQNLNHDAMYWYRQDPGQGLRLIYYSQIVNDFQKGDIAEGYSVSREKKESFPLTVTSAQKNPTAFYLCASRSFSQETQYFGPGTRLLVL.

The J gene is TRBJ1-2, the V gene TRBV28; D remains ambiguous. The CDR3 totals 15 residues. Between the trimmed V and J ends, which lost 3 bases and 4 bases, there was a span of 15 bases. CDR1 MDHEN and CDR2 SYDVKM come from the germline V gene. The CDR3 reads CASSLAGGEGYGYTF. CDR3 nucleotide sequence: TGTGCCAGCAGTTTGGCGGGTGGGGAGGGCTATGGCTACACCTTC.